This record concerns one T cell receptor beta chain sequence. This record belongs to a study of blood T cell repertoires in COVID-19. At the level of the study: Acute and convalescent COVID-19 specimens originated in the United States, Italy and Spain.

The CDR3 totals 15 residues. V lost 7 bases and J 1 base, leaving 19 bases between the germline ends. CDR1 and CDR2 from the germline V gene are SQVTM and ANQGSEA. Original handling: Amplified reference gene primers provided the basis for estimating nucleated cell counts. Libraries were prepared by immunoSEQ multiplex PCR; TCRdb keeps only in-frame clonotypes and omits some of them. Clone size and the V and J calls come from that table; the DNA yielded D and trimming. The table includes more than 140,000 clones, roughly 82% detected once. The source of this sequence is a woman in her forties or fifties in a cohort sampled during active or convalescent COVID-19. The chain combines TRBV29-1 with TRBJ1-1; D is uncertain. Sequencing used peripheral blood. The CDR3 bases are TGCAGCGCCCCCTTTCCCGGAGAGGGGAACACTGAAGCTTTCTTT. Residues: CSAPFPGEGNTEAFF.